This T cell receptor (beta chain) appears in the sequencing data of a study of OX40 agonist ivuxolimab in advanced cancers. Describing the broader study: Ivuxolimab was an agonistic, fully human IgG2 monoclonal antibody directed against OX40 (CD134), a costimulatory receptor. Of the 50 to 55 dose-escalation patients, hepatocellular carcinoma was present in roughly 19, melanoma in approximately 15, renal cell carcinoma in 9 and head and neck cancer in 9. The dose-escalation cohort was roughly 83% male with a mean age of 60 years, ranging from roughly 20 to 80. Prior anti-PD-1, anti-PD-L1 or anti-CTLA-4 therapy was permitted, and about 40% of dose-escalation patients had received checkpoint inhibitors. Three dose-escalation patients achieved partial responses, one with hepatocellular carcinoma and two with cutaneous melanoma. Peripheral TCRbeta sequencing aimed to test whether ivuxolimab altered TCR sequence diversity and caused clonal T-cell expansion. The paper reports the monotherapy dose-escalation portion (N of about 50 patients) of the phase I ivuxolimab trial. Intravenous ivuxolimab was administered to patients every 2 weeks at six dose levels: 0.01, 0.1, 0.3, 1.5, 3 and 10 mg/kg.

The germline V gene (reference sequence) provides CDR1 LNHNV and CDR2 YYDKDF. V and J are truncated by 4 bases and 7 bases respectively, leaving an intervening sequence of 16 bases. The CDR3 covers 15 residues, taking in both the cysteine and the phenylalanine. CDR3 DNA is the only sequence kept; it has 45 bases, read in frame from the first base. Study-wide conclusions, independent of this receptor: The antigen specificity of the peripheral T cells that underwent clonal expansion was not determined. Low levels of normalized T-cell clonal expansion were also seen in some nonresponding patients. In the 0.1-3.0 mg/kg groups, partial responders had among the lowest normalized peripheral clonal expansion, particularly in CD8+ T cells. On average, CD8+ T cells showed more expanded clones than CD4+ T cells after ivuxolimab. Clonal expansion of both CD4+ and CD8+ blood T cells was observed from baseline to week 6 at doses 0.1 to 3.0 mg/kg.

Patients with a history of autoimmune disease or receiving systemic immunosuppression were excluded from the trial. In every dose cohort, peripheral blood was drawn for TCR sequencing at baseline, cycle 4 day 1, and cycle 7 day 1. Samples came from an open-label, multicenter, first-in-human phase I dose-escalation trial of ivuxolimab. The trial enrolled adults with locally advanced or metastatic head and neck squamous cell, hepatocellular, melanoma or renal cell carcinoma. Before TCR sequencing, CD4+ T cells and CD8+ T cells from peripheral blood were sorted into separate populations. A note on this clone: Its antigen has not been determined. No per-base quality is available; no much larger clone lies one base away.

Genomic DNA was isolated from the sorted cells so that the TCRbeta CDR3 region could be sequenced. The immunoSEQ Assay was used for sequencing of TCRbeta CDR3 regions. TCRdb carries this immuneACCESS record with in-frame sequences only. Its versions omit some clonotypes, under half of them owing to an unresolved V gene in the studies checked, with the rest unexplained. This sample has roughly 55,000 clones in its table, and 60% to 80% of those were observed once. The top ten clones comprise 4.4% of the sample. The clonotype was recovered from an adult with an advanced solid tumor such as melanoma, head and neck, liver or kidney cancer. The material sequenced was CD4+ or CD8+ T cells sorted from blood, taken in a trial of the OX40 agonist ivuxolimab. The chain employs TRBV15 and TRBJ1-4; the D gene is perhaps TRBD1, on 5 matching bases. The CDR3 is CATSTGQGGGEKLFF. The base sequence is TGTGCCACCAGCACAGGCCAGGGAGGCGGTGAAAAACTGTTTTTT.